These 13 T cell receptor beta chains originate from one sample sequenced in a study of shared clonotypes between healthy human individuals. The repertoire was sequenced with immunoSEQ multiplex PCR; TCRdb's copy has only in-frame clones and lacks some. This table holds millions of clones, 90% to 95% found once. Input material: naive CD4+ T cells sorted from blood. Subset meaning: CD45RA+ positively selected. These receptors came from a young man in good health.

The chain carries TRBV10-3 and TRBJ1-5, with D perhaps matching TRBD1 (6 bases). The CDR3 extends over 16 amino acids. Trimming removed 0 bases at V and 9 bases at J, with 18 bases between. In germline, CDR1 is ENHRY, CDR2 SYGVKD. CDR3 sequence: CAISESATGLSGPQHF. The CDR3 nucleotides read TGTGCCATCAGTGAGTCTGCGACAGGTCTTTCCGGGCCCCAGCATTTT.

This clone has a handful of counts. The chain couples TRBV5-4 to TRBJ1-2; maybe TRBD1 (5 bases). The CDR3 loop spans 14 amino acids. Germline CDR1 reads SGHNT; CDR2 reads YYREEE (reference sequence). Trimming pared 4 bases from V and 7 bases from J, leaving 17 bases between. CDR3 coding DNA: TGTGCCAGCAGCAATGTGGGGCAGGGTGCTGGCTACACCTTC. It is translated as CASSNVGQGAGYTF.

This clone is a singleton in its sample. The junction differs from germline at one of its ends, possibly a read error. The chain recombines TRBV7-7 with TRBJ2-5, with D tentatively TRBD2 (6 bases). The CDR3 extends over 16 amino acids. Germline V CDR1 and CDR2: SSHAT, FNYEAQ (reference sequence). The CDR3 loop is CASSLGGTPGVETQYF. Written as DNA, the CDR3 is TGTGCTAGCAGCTTAGGTGGGACTCCGGGAGTTGAGACCCAGTACTTC.

The rearrangement uses TRBV5-4 and TRBJ2-7, with 10 bases matching TRBD2. With V trimmed by 3 bases and J by 3 bases, 6 bases remained unmatched. The CDR3 loop spans 15 amino acids. CDR1 SGHNT and CDR2 YYREEE come from the germline V gene (reference sequence). In nucleotides, the CDR3 is TGTGCCAGCAGCTCGCCGGGACTAGCGAGCTACGAGCAGTACTTC. It codes for CASSSPGLASYEQYF.

Note on this clone: Its ends do not fully match the called genes, so a read error is possible. The chain combines TRBV20-1 with TRBJ2-7, with D uncertain. This CDR3 is built from 9 residues. CDR1 and CDR2 (germline): DFQATT, SNEGSKA (reference sequence). CDR3 sequence (DNA): TGCAGTGCTAGATACCAAAAATGCTTC. Encoded protein: CSARYQKCF.

The chain combines TRBV5-1 with TRBJ2-1, with TRBD2 matching over 8 bases. Germline-derived CDR1 and CDR2 are SGHRS and YFSETQ. The CDR3 has 18 residues. Losses at the gene ends were 2 bases for V and 5 bases for J; bases not matched to a gene: 15. The CDR3 DNA follows: TGCGCCAGCAGCTTAGGCCGGATCGAAGCGGGAGTGAACAATGAGCAGTTCTTC. This sequence encodes CASSLGRIEAGVNNEQFF.

This clone was observed a handful of times. Other DNA sequences from this sample encode an identical CDR3 as well. V usage is TRBV27 and J usage is TRBJ2-1; D might be TRBD1 (6 bases). The CDR3 runs 13 residues. Germline CDR1 is MNHEY and CDR2 is SMNVEV (reference sequence). V lost 5 bases and J 7 bases, leaving 12 bases between the germline ends. The CDR3 DNA reads TGTGCCAGCAGTCCGAACCAGGGGAATGAGCAGTTCTTC. Encoded protein: CASSPNQGNEQFF.

This chain joins TRBV28 and TRBJ1-3; D gene uncertain. The V end was cut by 3 bases, the J end by 2 bases, with 8 bases between. Germline V gene data show CDR1 as MDHEN and CDR2 as SYDVKM. The CDR3 runs to 14 residues. DNA for the CDR3: TGTGCCAGCAGTTTTCTATCCCCTGGAAACACCATATATTTT. Translated: CASSFLSPGNTIYF.

The chain uses TRBV30 and TRBJ2-2; 8 bases match TRBD1. The CDR3 is 15 amino acids. Germline V CDR1 and CDR2: GTSNPN, SVGIG (reference sequence). The trim removed 3 bases at V and 0 bases at J, leaving 3 bases unmatched. Here the CDR3 DNA reads TGTGCCTGGAGCCGGGACAGGCCGAACACCGGGGAGCTGTTTTTT. It specifies CAWSRDRPNTGELFF.

The chain couples TRBV7-9 to TRBJ2-5; D remains unclear. This CDR3 comprises 12 residues. CDR1 is SEHNR and CDR2 is FQNEAQ in the germline V gene (reference sequence). Trimming removed 2 bases from V and 6 bases from J, with 7 bases in between. CDR3 in DNA: TGTGCCAGCAGCTTAACTGGGCAGACCCAGTACTTC. Residues: CASSLTGQTQYF. Using reference TRBV7-9 and TRBJ2-5 for the parts outside the CDR3, the full variable domain is DTGVSQNPRHKITKRGQNVTFRCDPISEHNRLYWYRQTLGQGPEFLTYFQNEAQLEKSRLLSDRFSAERPKGSFSTLEIQRTEQGDSAMYLCASSLTGQTQYFGPGTRLLVL.

This chain uses TRBV7-8 with TRBJ1-1; D remains ambiguous. The CDR3 spans 14 residues. V was pared by 5 bases and J by 0 bases, with 10 bases between. In germline, CDR1 is SGHVS, CDR2 FQNEAQ. For the CDR3, the DNA is TGTGCCAGCAGCCCGGCGATCGTGAACACTGAAGCTTTCTTT. Translating it yields CASSPAIVNTEAFF.

This clone was observed once. The rearrangement links TRBV5-1 to TRBJ2-7; 9 positions match TRBD1. This CDR3 has 17 amino acids. V trimming: 4 bases; J trimming: 0 bases; junction bases outside the gene matches: 11. The germline gives CDR1 SGHRS, CDR2 YFSETQ. CDR3 residues: CASSPGTGSPSSYEQYF. For the CDR3, the DNA is TGCGCCAGCAGCCCCGGGACAGGGTCCCCGAGCTCCTACGAGCAGTACTTC.

The J gene is TRBJ2-6, the V gene TRBV2; D unresolved. Germline CDR1 is SNHLY and CDR2 is FYNNEI. This CDR3 region has 17 residues. The V end was cut by 6 bases, the J end by 1 base, with 16 bases between. Here the CDR3 reads CASSPEVLGSGANVLTF. As DNA, the CDR3 is TGTGCCAGCAGCCCTGAGGTGCTGGGGTCTGGGGCCAACGTCCTGACTTTC.